The T cell receptor beta chain described here comes from a study of T cells in tuberculosis. In the study overall: T cells were selected with CD1B tetramers loaded with glucose monomycolate. This South African cohort compared adolescents with or without latent tuberculosis against adults with active tuberculosis. Within 7 days of starting treatment, or before, PBMC were stored. Study-level points and caveats: Active tuberculosis alpha repertoires lay closer to GMM-specific TCRs than controls'.

Details on this clone: Antigen: not known.

V lost 6 bases to trimming and J lost 4 bases, with 10 bases between them. The CDR3 covers 12 residues. The V gene's germline CDR1 is WSHSY and CDR2 SAAADI. Time point: new active TB diagnosis, blood taken before or within 7 days of starting treatment. Generated by immunoSEQ multiplex PCR, the TCRdb table keeps only in-frame clones and is missing some. The top ten clones hold approximately 6.8% of a sample with 25,000 to 35,000 clones, 92% of them seen once. The clonotype comes from an adult with tuberculosis. Some clones in this sample may be carry-over from other donors' samples. The sequencing used PBMCs, collected at tuberculosis diagnosis. The chain has TRBV10-2 and TRBJ2-7, with unresolved D. This CDR3 reads CASSPYSYEQYF. The CDR3 coding sequence is TGCGCCAGCAGCCCGTACAGTTACGAGCAGTACTTC.